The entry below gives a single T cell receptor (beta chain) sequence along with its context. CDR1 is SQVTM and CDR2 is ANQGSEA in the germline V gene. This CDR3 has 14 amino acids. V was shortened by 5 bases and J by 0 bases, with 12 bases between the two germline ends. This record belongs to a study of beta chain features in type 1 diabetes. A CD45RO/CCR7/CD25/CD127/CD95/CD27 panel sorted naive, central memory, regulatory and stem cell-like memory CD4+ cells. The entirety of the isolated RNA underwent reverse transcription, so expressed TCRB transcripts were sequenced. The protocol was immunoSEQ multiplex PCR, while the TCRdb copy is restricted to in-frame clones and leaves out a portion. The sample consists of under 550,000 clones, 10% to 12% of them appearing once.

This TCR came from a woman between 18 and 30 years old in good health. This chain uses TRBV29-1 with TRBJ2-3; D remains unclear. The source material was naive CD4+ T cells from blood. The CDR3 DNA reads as TGCAGCGTTACAAAGTCCTCCAGCACAGATACGCAGTATTTT. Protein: CSVTKSSSTDTQYF.